This TCR beta chain was captured in a study of CD8 T cells in ankylosing spondylitis. Findings of the study overall: With a CD8+ phenotype, disease-linked clones were relatively rare in peripheral blood. A motif in TCR beta, a set of under 10 highly homologous variants, appeared characteristic of ankylosing spondylitis blood.

Using its own MiXCR run on the 5' RACE reads, TCRdb lists one record per CDR3 protein. The table records some 120,000 distinct CDR3 sequences, around 13% of them present only once. Germline V gene lookup returns CDR1 DFQATT and CDR2 SNEGSKA (reference sequence). The CDR3 has 16 amino acids. V was trimmed by 4 bases and J by 0 bases, leaving 17 bases between them. Of note for this clonotype: Its specificity is unknown.

The sequenced material came from blood, either unsorted or a sorted T cell fraction (not recorded which). This chain links TRBV20-1 with TRBJ2-3; D ambiguous. This clonotype was sampled from a female donor with ankylosing spondylitis or in good health (not recorded which). The chain's CDR3 is CSATSPGDTSTDTQYF. Written as DNA, the CDR3 is TGCAGTGCTACTTCACCCGGCGATACTAGCACAGATACGCAGTATTTT.